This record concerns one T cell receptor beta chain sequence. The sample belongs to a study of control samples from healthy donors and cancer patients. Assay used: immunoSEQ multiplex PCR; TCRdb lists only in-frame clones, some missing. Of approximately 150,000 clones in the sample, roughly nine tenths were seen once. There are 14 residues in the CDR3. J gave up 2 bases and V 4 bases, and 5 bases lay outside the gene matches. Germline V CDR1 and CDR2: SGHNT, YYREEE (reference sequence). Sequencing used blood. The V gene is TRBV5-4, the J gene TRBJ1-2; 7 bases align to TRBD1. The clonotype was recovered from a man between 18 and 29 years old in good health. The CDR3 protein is CASSPPGQNYGYTF. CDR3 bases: TGTGCCAGCAGCCCCCCGGGACAGAACTATGGCTACACCTTC. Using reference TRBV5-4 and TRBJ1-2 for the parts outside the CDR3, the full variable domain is ETGVTQSPTHLIKTRGQQVTLRCSSQSGHNTVSWYQQALGQGPQFIFQYYREEENGRGNFPPRFSGLQFPNYSSELNVNALELDDSALYLCASSPPGQNYGYTFGSGTRLTVV.